The clone carrying this TCR beta chain was seen a handful of times. The sample is drawn from a study of blood T cell repertoires in COVID-19. The CDR3 is 14 amino acids. The germline gives CDR1 MDHEN, CDR2 SYDVKM. V lost 1 base and J 0 bases, leaving 4 bases between the germline ends. Libraries were prepared by immunoSEQ multiplex PCR; TCRdb keeps only in-frame clonotypes and omits some of them. This repertoire shows about 110,000 clones, 80% to 85% found once; its top ten account for approximately 7.9%. The V call is TRBV28, the J call TRBJ1-3, with unresolved D. The material sequenced was peripheral blood. The clonotype was recovered from a man between 65 and 85 years old with acute or convalescent COVID-19. In DNA form, the CDR3 reads TGTGCCAGCAGTTTATTGCGCTCTGGAAACACCATATATTTT. Encoded protein: CASSLLRSGNTIYF. The full variable domain, in which reference TRBV28 and TRBJ1-3 provide the parts outside the CDR3, is DVKVTQSSRYLVKRTGEKVFLECVQDMDHENMFWYRQDPGLGLRLIYFSYDVKMKEKGDIPEGYSVSREKKERFSLILESASTNQTSMYLCASSLLRSGNTIYFGEGSWLTVV.